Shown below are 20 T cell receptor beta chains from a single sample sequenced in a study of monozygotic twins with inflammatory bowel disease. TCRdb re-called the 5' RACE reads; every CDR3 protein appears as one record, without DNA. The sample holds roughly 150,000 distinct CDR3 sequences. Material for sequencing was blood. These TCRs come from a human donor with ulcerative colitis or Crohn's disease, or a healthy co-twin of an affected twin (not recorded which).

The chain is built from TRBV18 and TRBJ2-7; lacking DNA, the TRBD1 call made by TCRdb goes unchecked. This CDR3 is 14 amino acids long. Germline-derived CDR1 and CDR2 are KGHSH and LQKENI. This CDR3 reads CASSLDRQSYEQYF.

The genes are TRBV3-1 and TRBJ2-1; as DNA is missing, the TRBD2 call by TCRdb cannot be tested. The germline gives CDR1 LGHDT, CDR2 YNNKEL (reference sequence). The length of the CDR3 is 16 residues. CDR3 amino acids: CASSNFGAVNYNEQFF.

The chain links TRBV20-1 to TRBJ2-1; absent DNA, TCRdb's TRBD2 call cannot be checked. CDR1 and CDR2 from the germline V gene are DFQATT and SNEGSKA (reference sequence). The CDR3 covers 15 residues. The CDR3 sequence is CSARDSGGARNEQFF.

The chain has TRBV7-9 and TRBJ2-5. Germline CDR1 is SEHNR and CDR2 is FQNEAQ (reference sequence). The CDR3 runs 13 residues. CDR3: CASSASERETQYF.

The CDR3 loop reads CAWSVGLAGQTQYF. The chain carries TRBV30 and TRBJ2-5; the TRBD2 assignment by TCRdb is unverifiable without DNA. CDR1 GTSNPN and CDR2 SVGIG come from the germline V gene (reference sequence). This CDR3 contains 14 residues.

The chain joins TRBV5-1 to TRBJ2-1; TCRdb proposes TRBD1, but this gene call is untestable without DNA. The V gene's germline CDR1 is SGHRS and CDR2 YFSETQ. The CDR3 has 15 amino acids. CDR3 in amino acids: CASSLGQGAPGEQFF. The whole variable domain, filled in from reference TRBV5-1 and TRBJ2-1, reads KAGVTQTPRYLIKTRGQQVTLSCSPISGHRSVSWYQQTPGQGLQFLFEYFSETQRNKGNFPGRFSGRQFSNSRSEMNVSTLELGDSALYLCASSLGQGAPGEQFFGPGTRLTVL.

CDR3: CASSRGHRGNTEAFF. This chain links TRBV19 with TRBJ1-1; lacking DNA, the TRBD1 call made by TCRdb goes unchecked. CDR1 is LNHDA, CDR2 SQIVND, per germline (reference sequence). This CDR3 has 15 amino acids.

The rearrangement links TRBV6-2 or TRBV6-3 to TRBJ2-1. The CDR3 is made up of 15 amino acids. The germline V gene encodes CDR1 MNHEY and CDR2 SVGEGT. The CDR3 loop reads CASSPETSSYNEQFF.

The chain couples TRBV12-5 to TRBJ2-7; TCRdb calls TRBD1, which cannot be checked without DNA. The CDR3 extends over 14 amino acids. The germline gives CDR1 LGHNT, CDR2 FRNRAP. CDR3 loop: CASARGGITYEQYF.

CDR3 protein: CATSDARGSTDTQYF. The V call is TRBV24-1, the J call TRBJ2-3; the TRBD1 assignment by TCRdb is unverifiable without DNA. Per the germline V gene, CDR1 is KGHDR and CDR2 is SFDVKD. The CDR3 sequence is 15 residues long.

The CDR3 loop is CTSSYPMDRGGHNEQFF. This chain uses TRBV6-2 or TRBV6-3 with TRBJ2-1; TCRdb gives TRBD1 as the D gene, but with no DNA this cannot be confirmed. In germline, CDR1 is MNHEY, CDR2 SVGEGT. This CDR3 is 17 amino acids long.

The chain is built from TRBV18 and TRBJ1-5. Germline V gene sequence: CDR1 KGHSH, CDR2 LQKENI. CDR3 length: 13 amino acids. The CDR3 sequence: CASSQGWAQPQHF. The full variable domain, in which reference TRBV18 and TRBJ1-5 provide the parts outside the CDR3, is NAGVMQNPRHLVRRRGQEARLRCSPMKGHSHVYWYRQLPEEGLKFMVYLQKENIIDESGMPKERFSAEFPKEGPSILRIQQVVRGDSAAYFCASSQGWAQPQHFGDGTRLSIL.

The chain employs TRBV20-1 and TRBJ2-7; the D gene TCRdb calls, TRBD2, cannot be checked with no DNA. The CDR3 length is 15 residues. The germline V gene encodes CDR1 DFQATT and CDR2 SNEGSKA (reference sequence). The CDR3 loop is CSARDVVAGLGEQYF.

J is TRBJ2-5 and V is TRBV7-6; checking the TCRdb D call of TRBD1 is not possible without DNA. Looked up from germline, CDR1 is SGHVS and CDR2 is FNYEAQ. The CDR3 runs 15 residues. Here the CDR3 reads CASSLGGAPRETQYF.

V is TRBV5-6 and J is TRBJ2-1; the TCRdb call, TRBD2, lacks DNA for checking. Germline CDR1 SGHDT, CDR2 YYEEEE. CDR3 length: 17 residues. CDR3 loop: CASSLVWAGTSYNEQFF.

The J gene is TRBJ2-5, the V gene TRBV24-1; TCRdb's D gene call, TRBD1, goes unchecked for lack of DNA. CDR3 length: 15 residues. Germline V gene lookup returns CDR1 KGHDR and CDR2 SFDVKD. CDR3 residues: CATSPGTSFSETQYF.

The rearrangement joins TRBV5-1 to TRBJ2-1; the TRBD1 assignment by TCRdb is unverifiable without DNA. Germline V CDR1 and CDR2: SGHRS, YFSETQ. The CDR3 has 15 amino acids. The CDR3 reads CASSPTGHTYNEQFF.

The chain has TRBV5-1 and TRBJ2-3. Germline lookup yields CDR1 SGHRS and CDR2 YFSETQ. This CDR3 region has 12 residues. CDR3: CASSLLGDTQYF. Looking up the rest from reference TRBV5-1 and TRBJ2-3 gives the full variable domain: KAGVTQTPRYLIKTRGQQVTLSCSPISGHRSVSWYQQTPGQGLQFLFEYFSETQRNKGNFPGRFSGRQFSNSRSEMNVSTLELGDSALYLCASSLLGDTQYFGPGTRLTVL.

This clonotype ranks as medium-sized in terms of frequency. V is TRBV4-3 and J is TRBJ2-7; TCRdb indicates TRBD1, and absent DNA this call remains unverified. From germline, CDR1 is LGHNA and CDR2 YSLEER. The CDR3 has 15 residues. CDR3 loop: CASSQDMQGGYEQYF.

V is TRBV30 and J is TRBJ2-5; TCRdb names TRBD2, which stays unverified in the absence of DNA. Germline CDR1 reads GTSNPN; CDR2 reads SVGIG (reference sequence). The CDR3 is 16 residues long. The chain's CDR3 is CAWSLGLAGARETQYF. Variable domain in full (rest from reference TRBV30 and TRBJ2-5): SQTIHQWPATLVQPVGSPLSLECTVEGTSNPNLYWYRQAAGRGLQLLFYSVGIGQISSEVPQNLSASRPQDRQFILSSKKLLLSDSGFYLCAWSLGLAGARETQYFGPGTRLLVL.